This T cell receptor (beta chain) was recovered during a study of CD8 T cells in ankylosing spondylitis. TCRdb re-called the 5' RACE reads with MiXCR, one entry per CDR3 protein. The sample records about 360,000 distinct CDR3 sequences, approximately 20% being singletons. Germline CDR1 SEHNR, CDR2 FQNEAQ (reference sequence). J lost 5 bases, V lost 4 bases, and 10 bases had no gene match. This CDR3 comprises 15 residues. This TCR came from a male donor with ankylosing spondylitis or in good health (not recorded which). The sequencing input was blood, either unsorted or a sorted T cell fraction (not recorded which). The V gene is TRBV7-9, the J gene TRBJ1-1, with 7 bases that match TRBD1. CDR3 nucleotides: TGTGCCAGCAGCTCGGGCAGGGGGAGCACAACTGAAGCTTTCTTT. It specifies CASSSGRGSTTEAFF.